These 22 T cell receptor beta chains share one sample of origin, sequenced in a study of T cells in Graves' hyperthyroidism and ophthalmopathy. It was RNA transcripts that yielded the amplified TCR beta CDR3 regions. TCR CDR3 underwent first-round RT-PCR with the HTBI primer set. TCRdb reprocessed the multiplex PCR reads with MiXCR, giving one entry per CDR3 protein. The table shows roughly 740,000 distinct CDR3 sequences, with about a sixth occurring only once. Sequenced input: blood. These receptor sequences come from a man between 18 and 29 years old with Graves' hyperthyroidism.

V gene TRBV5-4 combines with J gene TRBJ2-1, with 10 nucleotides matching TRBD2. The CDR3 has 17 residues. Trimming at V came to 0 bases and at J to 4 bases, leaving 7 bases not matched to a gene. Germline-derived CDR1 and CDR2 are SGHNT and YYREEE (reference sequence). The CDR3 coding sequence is TGTGCCAGCAGCTTGGGAGCGGGAGGGCCCGCTTACAATGAGCAGTTCTTC. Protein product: CASSLGAGGPAYNEQFF. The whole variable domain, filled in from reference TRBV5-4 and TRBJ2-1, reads ETGVTQSPTHLIKTRGQQVTLRCSSQSGHNTVSWYQQALGQGPQFIFQYYREEENGRGNFPPRFSGLQFPNYSSELNVNALELDDSALYLCASSLGAGGPAYNEQFFGPGTRLTVL.

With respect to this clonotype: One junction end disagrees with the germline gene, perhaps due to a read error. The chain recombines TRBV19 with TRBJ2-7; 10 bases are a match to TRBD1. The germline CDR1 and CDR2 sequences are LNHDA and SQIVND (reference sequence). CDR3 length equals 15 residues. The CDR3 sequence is CASSVTGQGTYEQYF. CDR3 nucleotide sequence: TGCGCCAGTAGTGTTACGGGACAGGGGACCTACGAGCAGTACTTC.

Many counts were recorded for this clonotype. CDR3 in DNA: TGTGCCAGCAGCTTGACGGTAGTTAGGACTAGCGGCTCCTACGAGCAGTACTTC. Translated: CASSLTVVRTSGSYEQYF. The rearrangement uses TRBV7-9 and TRBJ2-7, with TRBD2 identical over 10 bases. This CDR3 contains 18 residues. V trimming: 3 bases; J trimming: 0 bases; junction bases outside the gene matches: 11. Germline V gene sequence: CDR1 SEHNR, CDR2 FQNEAQ (reference sequence).

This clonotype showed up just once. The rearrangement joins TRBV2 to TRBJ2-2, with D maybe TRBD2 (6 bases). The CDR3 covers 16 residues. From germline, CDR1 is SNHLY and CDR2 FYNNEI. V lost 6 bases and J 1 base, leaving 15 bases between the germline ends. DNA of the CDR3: TGTGCCAGCAGAAAAGGACTAAACCGGAACACCGGGGAGCTGTTTTTT. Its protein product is CASRKGLNRNTGELFF.

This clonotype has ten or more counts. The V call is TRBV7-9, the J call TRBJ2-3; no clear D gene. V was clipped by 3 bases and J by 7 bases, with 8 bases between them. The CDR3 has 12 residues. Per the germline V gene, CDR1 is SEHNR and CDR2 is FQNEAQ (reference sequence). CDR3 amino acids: CASSFGTNTQYF. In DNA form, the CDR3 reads TGTGCCAGCAGCTTTGGCACTAATACGCAGTATTTT. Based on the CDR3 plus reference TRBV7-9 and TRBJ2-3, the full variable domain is DTGVSQNPRHKITKRGQNVTFRCDPISEHNRLYWYRQTLGQGPEFLTYFQNEAQLEKSRLLSDRFSAERPKGSFSTLEIQRTEQGDSAMYLCASSFGTNTQYFGPGTRLTVL.

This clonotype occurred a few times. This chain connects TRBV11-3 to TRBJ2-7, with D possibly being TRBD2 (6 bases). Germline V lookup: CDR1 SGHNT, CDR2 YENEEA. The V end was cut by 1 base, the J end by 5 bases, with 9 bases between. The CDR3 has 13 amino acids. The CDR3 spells CASSLVRGNEQYF. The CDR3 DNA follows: TGTGCCAGCAGCTTAGTTCGCGGGAACGAGCAGTACTTC.

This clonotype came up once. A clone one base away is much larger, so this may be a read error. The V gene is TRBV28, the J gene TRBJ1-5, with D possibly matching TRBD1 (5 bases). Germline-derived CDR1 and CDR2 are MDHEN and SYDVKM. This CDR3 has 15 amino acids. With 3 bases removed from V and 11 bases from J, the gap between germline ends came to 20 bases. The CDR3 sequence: CASSFEEGITGSQHF. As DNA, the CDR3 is TGTGCCAGCAGTTTCGAGGAAGGGATCACAGGTTCCCAGCATTTT.

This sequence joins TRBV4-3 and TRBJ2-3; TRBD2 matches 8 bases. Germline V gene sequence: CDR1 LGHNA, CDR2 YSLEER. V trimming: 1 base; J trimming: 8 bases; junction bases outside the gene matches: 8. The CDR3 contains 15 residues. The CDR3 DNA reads TGCGCCAGCAGCCAAGGGGGAGCGGGAGACGGTACGCAGTATTTT. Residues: CASSQGGAGDGTQYF.

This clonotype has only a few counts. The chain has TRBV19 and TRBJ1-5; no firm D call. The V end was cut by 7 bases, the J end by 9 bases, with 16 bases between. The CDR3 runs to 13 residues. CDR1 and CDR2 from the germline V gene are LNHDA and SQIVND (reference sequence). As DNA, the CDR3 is TGTGCCAGTACACCCCATACTTTGGGGCCCCAGCATTTT. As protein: CASTPHTLGPQHF.

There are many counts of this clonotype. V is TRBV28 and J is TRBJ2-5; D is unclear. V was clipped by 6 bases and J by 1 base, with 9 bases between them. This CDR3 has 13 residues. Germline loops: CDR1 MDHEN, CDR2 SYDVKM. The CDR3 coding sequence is TGTGCCAGCAGACCCTCGCCCCAAGAGACCCAGTACTTC. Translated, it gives CASRPSPQETQYF.

The CDR3 loop is CASSTSRAYEQYF. CDR3 in DNA: TGTGCCAGCAGCACTTCCAGGGCCTACGAGCAGTACTTC. The chain is built from TRBV5-6 and TRBJ2-7, with a tentative D call TRBD1 (5 bases). The length of the CDR3 is 13 residues. V lost 4 bases and J 2 bases, leaving 10 bases between the germline ends. Germline lookup yields CDR1 SGHDT and CDR2 YYEEEE.

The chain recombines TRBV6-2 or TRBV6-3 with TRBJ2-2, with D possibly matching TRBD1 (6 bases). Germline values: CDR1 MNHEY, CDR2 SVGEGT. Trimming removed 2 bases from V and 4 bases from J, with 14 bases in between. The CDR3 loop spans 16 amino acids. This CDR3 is CASSYPSGHPTGELFF. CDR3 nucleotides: TGTGCCAGCAGTTACCCGTCGGGACACCCCACCGGGGAGCTGTTTTTT.

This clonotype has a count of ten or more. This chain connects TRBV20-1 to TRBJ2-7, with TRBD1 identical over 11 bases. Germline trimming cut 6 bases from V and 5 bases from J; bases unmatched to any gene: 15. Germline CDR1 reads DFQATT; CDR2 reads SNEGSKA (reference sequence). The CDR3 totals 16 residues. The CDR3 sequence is CSAQDRGPLTLDEQYF. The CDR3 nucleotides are TGCAGTGCCCAGGACAGGGGGCCGTTGACTTTGGACGAGCAGTACTTC.

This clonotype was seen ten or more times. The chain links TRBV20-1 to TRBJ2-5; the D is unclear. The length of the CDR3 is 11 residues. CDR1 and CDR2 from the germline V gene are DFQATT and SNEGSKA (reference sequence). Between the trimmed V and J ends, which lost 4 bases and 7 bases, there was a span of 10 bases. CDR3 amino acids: CSAKEAGTQYF. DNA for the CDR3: TGCAGTGCTAAAGAGGCTGGGACCCAGTACTTC.

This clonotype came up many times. CDR3 sequence: CASSPLGDSYEQYF. CDR3 nucleotide sequence: TGTGCCAGCTCACCATTGGGGGACTCCTACGAGCAGTACTTC. The V call is TRBV18, the J call TRBJ2-7; D possibly uses TRBD1 or TRBD2 (5 bases each). Germline V gene lookup returns CDR1 KGHSH and CDR2 LQKENI. This CDR3 is 14 amino acids long. Trimming cost V 2 bases and J 0 bases, with 8 bases left between them.

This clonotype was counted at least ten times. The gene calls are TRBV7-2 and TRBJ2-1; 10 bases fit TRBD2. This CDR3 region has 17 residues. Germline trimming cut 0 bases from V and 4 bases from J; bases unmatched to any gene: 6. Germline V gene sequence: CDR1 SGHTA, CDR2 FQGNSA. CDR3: CASSLARLAGTYNEQFF. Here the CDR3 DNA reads TGTGCCAGCAGCTTAGCGAGACTAGCGGGCACGTACAATGAGCAGTTCTTC.

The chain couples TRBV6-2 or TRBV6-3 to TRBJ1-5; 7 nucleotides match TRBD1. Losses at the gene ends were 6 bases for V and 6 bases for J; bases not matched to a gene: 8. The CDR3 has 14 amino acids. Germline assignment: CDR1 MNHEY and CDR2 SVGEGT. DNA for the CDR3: TGTGCCAGCAGGACTGACAGGGCCCCTCAGCCCCAGCATTTT. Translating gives CASRTDRAPQPQHF.

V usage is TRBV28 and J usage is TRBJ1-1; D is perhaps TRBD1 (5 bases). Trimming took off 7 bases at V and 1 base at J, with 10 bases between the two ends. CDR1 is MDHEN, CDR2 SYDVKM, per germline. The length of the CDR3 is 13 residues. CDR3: CASNWGENTEAFF. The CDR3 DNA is TGTGCCAGCAATTGGGGGGAGAACACTGAAGCTTTCTTT.

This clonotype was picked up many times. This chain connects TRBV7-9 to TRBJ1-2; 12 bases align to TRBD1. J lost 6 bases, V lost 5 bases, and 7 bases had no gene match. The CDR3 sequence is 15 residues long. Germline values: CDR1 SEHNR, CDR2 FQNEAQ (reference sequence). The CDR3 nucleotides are TGTGCCAGCAGCCCACCGGGACAGGGGGCAAATGGCTACACCTTC. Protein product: CASSPPGQGANGYTF.

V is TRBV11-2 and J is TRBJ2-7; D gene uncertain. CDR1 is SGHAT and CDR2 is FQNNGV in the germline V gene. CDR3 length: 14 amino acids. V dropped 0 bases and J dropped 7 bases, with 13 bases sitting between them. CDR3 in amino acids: CASSLEVGVGEQYF. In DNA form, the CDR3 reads TGTGCCAGCAGCTTAGAGGTTGGGGTGGGGGAGCAGTACTTC.

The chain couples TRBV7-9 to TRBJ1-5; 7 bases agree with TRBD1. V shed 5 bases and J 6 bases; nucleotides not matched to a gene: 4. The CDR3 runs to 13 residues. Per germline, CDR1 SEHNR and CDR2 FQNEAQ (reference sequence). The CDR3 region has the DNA TGTGCCAGCAGCCGAGGGGGCAGTCAGCCCCAGCATTTT. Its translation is CASSRGGSQPQHF.

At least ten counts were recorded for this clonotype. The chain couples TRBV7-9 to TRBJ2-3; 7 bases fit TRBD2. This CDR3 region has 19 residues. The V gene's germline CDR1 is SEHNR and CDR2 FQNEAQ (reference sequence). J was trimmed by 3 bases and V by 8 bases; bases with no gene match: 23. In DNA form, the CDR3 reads TGTGCCAGCGGGGCGGGGCACACCCTAGCGGCCCGGAGGACAGATACGCAGTATTTT. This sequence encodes CASGAGHTLAARRTDTQYF.